These T cell receptor beta chains were read from a single sample in a study of technical replicates of blood from a handful of donors. Repertoires were generated with immunoSEQ multiplex PCR, while TCRdb's copy carries only in-frame clones and drops some. The sample yields 53,000 or so clones, about 86% seen once. Sequenced material: PBMCs. These receptors all stem from a human donor in good health. Some clones in this sample may be carry-over from other donors' samples. The CDR3 runs from the conserved cysteine through the conserved F or W. D genes are given only for firm matches. Clone size, where shown, is once, few, many, or a class for clones that have expanded.

D gene: NA; J gene: TRBJ2-2; V gene: TRBV7-2; clone size: NA; CDR3 DNA: TGTGCCAGCAGCTTAAGTCCAGCGGGGAACACCGGGGAGCTGTTTTTT; CDR3 protein: CASSLSPAGNTGELFF
D gene: TRBD1; J gene: TRBJ2-1; V gene: TRBV30; clone size: NA; CDR3 DNA: TGTGCCTGGTCGGGACAGGGCACTTGTCGGCTCTACAATGAGCAGTTCTTC; CDR3 protein: CAWSGQGTCRLYNEQFF
D gene: NA; J gene: TRBJ1-5; V gene: TRBV6-5; clone size: NA; CDR3 DNA: TGTGCCAGCAGTCCCCGACAGTCCTATCAGCCCCAGCATTTT; CDR3 protein: CASSPRQSYQPQHF
D gene: NA; J gene: TRBJ1-6; V gene: TRBV5-1; clone size: NA; CDR3 DNA: TGCGCCAGCAGCTTGGGAGGGGGAAGAGATTCACCCCTCCACTTT; CDR3 protein: CASSLGGGRDSPLHF
D gene: NA; J gene: TRBJ2-1; V gene: TRBV6-5; clone size: NA; CDR3 DNA: TGTGCCAGCAGCCCGACCGGGGTCAATGAGCAGTTCTTC; CDR3 protein: CASSPTGVNEQFF
D gene: TRBD1; J gene: TRBJ2-5; V gene: TRBV6-5; clone size: NA; CDR3 DNA: TGTGCCAGCAGTTACTCCGGGACAGGGGTAGGGGAGACCCAGTACTTC; CDR3 protein: CASSYSGTGVGETQYF
D gene: TRBD1; J gene: TRBJ2-7; V gene: TRBV4-3; clone size: NA; CDR3 DNA: TGCGCCAGCAGCTCGCGGACAGGTGGCCCCTACGAGCAGTACTTC; CDR3 protein: CASSSRTGGPYEQYF
D gene: TRBD2; J gene: TRBJ2-7; V gene: TRBV13; clone size: NA; CDR3 DNA: TGTGCCAGCAGTCTTAGCGGGGCCTCGTTCTACGAGCAGTACTTC; CDR3 protein: CASSLSGASFYEQYF
D gene: NA; J gene: TRBJ1-5; V gene: TRBV23-1; clone size: NA; CDR3 DNA: TGCGCCAGCAGTCAATCCGTCAGGGTTCAGCCCCAGCATTTT; CDR3 protein: CASSQSVRVQPQHF
D gene: TRBD1; J gene: TRBJ1-4; V gene: TRBV4-2; clone size: NA; CDR3 DNA: TGTGCCAGCAGCCAGTCATTGGGACAGACTAATGAAAAACTGTTTTTT; CDR3 protein: CASSQSLGQTNEKLFF
D gene: TRBD2; J gene: TRBJ2-1; V gene: TRBV10-3; clone size: NA; CDR3 DNA: TGTGCCATCAGCCTCGCCGGGAGCGGGAGGGCCGATGAGCAGTTCTTC; CDR3 protein: CAISLAGSGRADEQFF
D gene: NA; J gene: TRBJ1-2; V gene: TRBV6-1; clone size: NA; CDR3 DNA: TGTGCCAGCAGTGAAGGGGGCAACTATGGCTACACCTTC; CDR3 protein: CASSEGGNYGYTF
D gene: TRBD1; J gene: TRBJ2-7; V gene: TRBV25-1; clone size: few; CDR3 DNA: TGTGCCAGCAGTGACTCGGACAGGCGCTACGAGCAGTACTTC; CDR3 protein: CASSDSDRRYEQYF
D gene: NA; J gene: TRBJ2-5; V gene: TRBV18; clone size: NA; CDR3 DNA: TGTGCCAGCTCACCACCGACAGACCAAGAGACCCAGTACTTC; CDR3 protein: CASSPPTDQETQYF
D gene: TRBD2; J gene: TRBJ2-1; V gene: TRBV9; clone size: NA; CDR3 DNA: TGTGCCAGCAGCTCGACTAGCGGGAGGATAAATGAGCAGTTCTTC; CDR3 protein: CASSSTSGRINEQFF